The T cell receptor beta chain described here comes from a study of shared clonotypes between healthy human individuals (dated by TCRdb to the early 2020s). Describing the broader study: A few men and two women, aged 18 to 49 years, made up the cohort. To increase sequencing depth and limit assay-specific biases, different laboratories used diverse techniques to prepare libraries and sequence TCR repertoires. Each donor's leukapheresis produced roughly between roughly 0.9 and 8.9 billion PBMCs. Blood TCR repertoires of five healthy adults were deeply sequenced to estimate repertoire size and the extent of clonotype sharing between individuals. Study-wide findings and limitations: The genetic and exposure-history diversity represented was limited by the small number of donors. Pairwise subsampling indicated that sequencing depth was expected to affect the degree of clonotype sharing among donors. Sampling was limited to blood, and TCR repertoires in tissue likely differ from TCR repertoires in blood.

V loses 4 bases of germline sequence and J loses 10 bases, and the interval between the two ends is 13 bases. Counted from cysteine to phenylalanine, this CDR3 has 12 amino acids. The retained sequence is limited to the CDR3, 36 bases, with the frame set at the first base. As encoded in the germline V gene, CDR1 is MDHEN while CDR2 is SYDVKM. As regards this clone: Its antigen remains undetermined. Base-call qualities are not available, and no considerably larger clone is one nucleotide away.

Healthy HIV-negative adults with no recently reported acute infections or vaccinations were included as donors. All donors were Caucasian adults living in Nashville, Tennessee, USA. In the unsorted samples, 85 million to 100 million PBMCs were counted, and genomic DNA was extracted using the QIAamp DNA Blood Mini kit. Blood was obtained by leukapheresis, after which PBMCs were separated by Ficoll-Histopaque density gradient centrifugation and cryopreserved in liquid nitrogen vapor phase. Using the deep immunoSEQ assay, TCR CDR3 regions were amplified from genomic DNA by multiplex PCR. For each cell subset, the extracted genomic DNA was distributed evenly across all wells of several immunoSEQ 96-well plates, and each plate served as one replicate. Each replicate PCR for unsorted PBMC received about 300 ng genomic DNA, equal to approximately 30,000 T cell genomes. Ten immunoSEQ deep assay plates were used to sequence the unsorted PBMC genomic DNA. The purified libraries were quantified using a Qubit 3.0 fluorometer, sized with a Bioanalyzer 2100, and then quantified again using the KAPA Library Quantification kit. Each immunoSEQ 96-well plate was sequenced on its own single-read 150-cycle Illumina NextSeq 550 flow cell. Turning to the authors' computational methods: Because the immunoSEQ output included only junctional sequences and no quality scores, the filtering could not be the same as the filtering used for full-length reads. Sequences were annotated with PyIR, a Python wrapper for IgBLAST v1.9, and V/J genes and CDR3 were assigned using IMGT germline references. Any read was removed if the V/J assignment was weak (E-value above 1e-6), the CDR3 was missing, or the read contained stop codons, out-of-frame junctions, or ambiguous translated residues. A V3J clonotype was defined by an identical inferred V gene, J gene, and CDR3 amino acid sequence. The percentage overlap between two repertoires was calculated by dividing the number of shared unique clonotypes by the size of the smaller repertoire. Richness of each repertoire was evaluated using RTK rarefaction, the Chao1 estimator, and Recon v2.1 estimates of unobserved clonotypes. TCRdb took over this immuneACCESS table, retaining in-frame rearrangements with V and J assigned. Such tables are incomplete; in checked studies, under half of the missing clones stem from an unresolved V gene, and the remainder is unexplained. V, J and clone size reflect that table, while D and trimming were determined from the DNA. Within this sample are fewer than 650,000 clones, with about 79% of them counted one time only. 10% to 15% of the sample rests with the top ten.

The sequencing input was PBMCs. This TCR was sampled from a woman between 35 and 50 years old in good health. Some clones in this sample may be carry-over from other donors' samples. The chain was built from TRBV28 and TRBJ1-1, and the D gene may be TRBD1, 6 bases matching. The CDR3 reads as follows: CASSSYRVAAFF. The nucleotide sequence reads TGTGCCAGCAGTTCGTACAGGGTTGCAGCTTTCTTT.